What follows are 5 T cell receptor beta chains derived from one specimen sequenced in a study of blood T cell repertoires in COVID-19. Sequenced by immunoSEQ multiplex PCR; TCRdb stores in-frame clones only, minus some. This sample has about 300,000 clones, with around 84% found just once. Source material: peripheral blood. The receptors here all came from a human donor with COVID-19, enrolled during active disease. The donor label of this sample is uncertain.

Here the CDR3 reads CASSRQLNYGYTF. In DNA, the CDR3 is TGTGCCAGCAGTAGACAGCTCAACTATGGCTACACCTTC. The chain couples TRBV6-5 to TRBJ1-2, with D perhaps matching TRBD1 (5 bases). In germline, CDR1 is MNHEY, CDR2 SVGAGI. The CDR3 has 13 residues. Trimming pared 5 bases from V and 2 bases from J, leaving 9 bases between.

This clone showed up just once. V usage is TRBV28 and J usage is TRBJ2-7; D possibly corresponds to TRBD2 (5 bases). This CDR3 is 15 amino acids long. V shed 1 base and J shed 6 bases, with 16 bases lying between them. The V gene's germline CDR1 is MDHEN and CDR2 SYDVKM. CDR3 coding DNA: TGTGCCAGCAGTTTATTGGGCGGGCAAAAGATCGAGCAGTACTTC. Translated, it gives CASSLLGGQKIEQYF. Looking up the rest from reference TRBV28 and TRBJ2-7 gives the full variable domain: DVKVTQSSRYLVKRTGEKVFLECVQDMDHENMFWYRQDPGLGLRLIYFSYDVKMKEKGDIPEGYSVSREKKERFSLILESASTNQTSMYLCASSLLGGQKIEQYFGPGTRLTVT.

The chain is built from TRBV10-3 and TRBJ1-1; 9 bases map to TRBD1. CDR1 is ENHRY, CDR2 SYGVKD, per germline. V trimming: 8 bases; J trimming: 4 bases; junction bases outside the gene matches: 14. CDR3 size: 16 residues. For the CDR3, the DNA is TGTGCCATCCGGGGTGCGGGACAGGGCGAAGGCACTGAAGCTTTCTTT. Its protein product is CAIRGAGQGEGTEAFF.

The J gene is TRBJ1-6, the V gene TRBV4-3; TRBD1 aligns across 7 bases. The CDR3 spans 15 residues. CDR1 and CDR2 (germline): LGHNA, YSLEER. The ends lost 3 bases at V and 10 bases at J; junction bases unmatched: 9. The CDR3 nucleotides are TGCGCCAGCAGCCAGGAAAGACAGGGCTGGTCACCCCTCCACTTT. It is translated as CASSQERQGWSPLHF.

CDR3 sequence: CAIKRQKNTEAFF. The CDR3 nucleotides are TGTGCCATCAAGAGACAAAAGAACACTGAAGCTTTCTTT. The chain carries TRBV10-3 and TRBJ1-1; D unresolved. Per the germline V gene, CDR1 is ENHRY and CDR2 is SYGVKD. Deletions cut 7 bases from V and 1 base from J, with 10 bases between. The CDR3 totals 13 residues.